A selection of T cell receptor beta chains follows, all from one sample in a study of blood T cell repertoires in COVID-19. Assay: immunoSEQ multiplex PCR; the TCRdb copy retains only in-frame clones and omits some. The sample lists some 97,000 clones; 91% were seen once. Sequenced material: peripheral blood. These receptors all come from a man in his fifties with active COVID-19. Both conserved end residues are part of each CDR3. The order of the fields is CDR3 DNA, CDR3 protein, D gene, clone size, J gene, V gene. A D gene is named only where the DNA matches it firmly. Expanded clones are given a class, and other clones once, few, many or no size at all.

TGTGCCAGCAGTTACTCGTCGCGGGGGGGAGCAGATACGCAGTATTTT	CASSYSSRGGADTQYF	TRBD2	.	TRBJ2-3	TRBV6-5
TGTGCCAGCAGCTTGGGGACAGCTGATAATTCACCCCTCCACTTT	CASSLGTADNSPLHF	TRBD1	.	TRBJ1-6	TRBV7-2
TGTGCCAGCAGCCAAGGGCGGGGGGCCTACGAGCAGTACTTC	CASSQGRGAYEQYF	TRBD2	.	TRBJ2-7	TRBV14
TGTGCCAGTAGTCCCGGCGGGAATTCACCCCTCCACTTT	CASSPGGNSPLHF	.	once	TRBJ1-6	TRBV19
TGTGCCAGCAGCTCGGACAGGGGCAATAATTCACCCCTCCACTTT	CASSSDRGNNSPLHF	TRBD1	.	TRBJ1-6	TRBV9
TGTGCCAGCAGCCATGGGACAGTCGACTTAGTCTATGGCTACACCTTC	CASSHGTVDLVYGYTF	TRBD1	.	TRBJ1-2	TRBV27
TGTGCCAGCAGTCCCCTAGCGGGGGAGCTTAGGGAGTACTTC	CASSPLAGELREYF	TRBD2	.	TRBJ2-7	TRBV27
TGTGCCAGCAGCTTCCCCTGGGCAGGGGAGACCCAGTACTTC	CASSFPWAGETQYF	.	.	TRBJ2-5	TRBV5-5
TGTGCCAGTAATGGGGACCCGACAGGGTCCTACAATGAGCAGTTCTTC	CASNGDPTGSYNEQFF	TRBD1	.	TRBJ2-1	TRBV19
TGTGCCAGCAGCTCCAGGGGGGCCCCTAGTAACACTGAAGCTTTCTTT	CASSSRGAPSNTEAFF	TRBD1	.	TRBJ1-1	TRBV7-2
TGTGCCAGCTCACCCCCACAGGGGCAAGAGACCCAGTACTTC	CASSPPQGQETQYF	TRBD1	.	TRBJ2-5	TRBV18
TGTGCCAGCAGCTTAGGAGGACTAACTTGGGCCTACAATGAGCAGTTCTTC	CASSLGGLTWAYNEQFF	.	.	TRBJ2-1	TRBV11-2
TGTGCCAGCAGCTCACCCAGGGCTATGAACACTGAAGCTTTCTTT	CASSSPRAMNTEAFF	.	.	TRBJ1-1	TRBV7-8
TGTGCCAGCAGCTTATCGGCTAGCGGGAAGGACGGGGAGCTGTTTTTT	CASSLSASGKDGELFF	TRBD2	.	TRBJ2-2	TRBV7-9
TGTGCCAGCAGTACACCTAGCGCCCAGTACTTC	CASSTPSAQYF	.	.	TRBJ2-5	TRBV6-6
TGTGCCAGCAGCTTGCGGACAGGCGTACCCTACGAGCAGTACTTC	CASSLRTGVPYEQYF	TRBD1	.	TRBJ2-7	TRBV5-6
TGTGCCAGCAGCTCAAGCCCCACTGAAAAACTGTTTTTT	CASSSSPTEKLFF	.	.	TRBJ1-4	TRBV9
TGTGCCAGCTCACCTCGGGGACAGGGGGCCGGAAACATTCAGTACTTC	CASSPRGQGAGNIQYF	TRBD1	.	TRBJ2-4	TRBV18
TGTGCCAGCAGTGGGGAGTTGAACACTGAAGCTTTCTTT	CASSGELNTEAFF	.	.	TRBJ1-1	TRBV2
TGTGCCAGCAGTGAAGAGGGGAGGGTAGGGTCACCCCTCCACTTT	CASSEEGRVGSPLHF	.	.	TRBJ1-6	TRBV6-1
TGTGCCAGCTCACCGGGGACAGGGGATCGGGAGCAGTACTTC	CASSPGTGDREQYF	TRBD1	.	TRBJ2-7	TRBV18
TGTGCCAGCGCTTTATACGGAGATGGGCAGCCCCAGCATTTT	CASALYGDGQPQHF	.	.	TRBJ1-5	TRBV18
TGTGCCAGCTCACCATCCGGGGGGGGCCGCAATGAGCAGTTCTTC	CASSPSGGGRNEQFF	TRBD2	.	TRBJ2-1	TRBV18
TGTGCCAGTAGTATGCTCCAGGGGGTAGCTTTCTTT	CASSMLQGVAFF	TRBD1	.	TRBJ1-1	TRBV19
TGTGCCAGCAGTAACAGAGGGATGAACACTGAAGCTTTCTTT	CASSNRGMNTEAFF	.	.	TRBJ1-1	TRBV6-5
TGTGCCAGCAGCTTAGAAGGGGGGGCCAACTATGGCTACACCTTC	CASSLEGGANYGYTF	.	once	TRBJ1-2	TRBV11-2
TGTGCCAGCAGCTCGCACGGACAGCAATCTGGGGCCAACGTCCTGACTTTC	CASSSHGQQSGANVLTF	.	.	TRBJ2-6	TRBV11-2
TGTGCCAGCAGCTTGCGGGTGAACACTGAAGCTTTCTTT	CASSLRVNTEAFF	.	.	TRBJ1-1	TRBV5-4
TGTGCCAGCAGCTTGGGCGAACAGGGAGCGCAGTTCTTC	CASSLGEQGAQFF	.	.	TRBJ2-1	TRBV5-4
TGCGCCAGCCCGGAGCGGGAGGGCCATATAACCAAAAACATTCAGTACTTC	CASPEREGHITKNIQYF	TRBD2	.	TRBJ2-4	TRBV10-1
TGTGCCACGCGACTAGCGGGAAACAATGAGCAGTTCTTC	CATRLAGNNEQFF	TRBD2	.	TRBJ2-1	TRBV25-1
TGTGCCAGCAGCTCCGCCGTTAGCGGGGGCCAAGAGACCCAGTACTTC	CASSSAVSGGQETQYF	TRBD2	once	TRBJ2-5	TRBV7-2
TGTGCCAGCAGTTTCCCTAACGAAAAACTGTTTTTT	CASSFPNEKLFF	.	.	TRBJ1-4	TRBV12-3/TRBV12-4
TGTGCCAGCAGTAAACAGGTGTCAAGGACTGAAGCTTTCTTT	CASSKQVSRTEAFF	.	once	TRBJ1-1	TRBV6-6
TGCAGCGTTGAGGTAGCGGGAGGCCTAGCCAAAAACATTCAGTACTTC	CSVEVAGGLAKNIQYF	TRBD2	.	TRBJ2-4	TRBV29-1
TGTGCCAGCAGTGTCCAGGGGGGTTACAATGAGCAGTTCTTC	CASSVQGGYNEQFF	.	.	TRBJ2-1	TRBV2
TGTGCCAGCAGCACGAGTGGGACAGGGAGGTCCTACGAGCAGTACTTC	CASSTSGTGRSYEQYF	TRBD1	.	TRBJ2-7	TRBV11-3
TGTGCCAGCAGCCAAAGGACAGGGAGGGCTAACTATGGCTACACCTTC	CASSQRTGRANYGYTF	TRBD1	.	TRBJ1-2	TRBV6-6
TGTGCCAGCAGTGGTCTCATAGGGACAGGGGGATCTCAGCCCCAGCATTTT	CASSGLIGTGGSQPQHF	TRBD1	once	TRBJ1-5	TRBV2
TGTGCCAGCAGCCTCCGGGACAGGGGAATTCCTGAAGCTTTCTTT	CASSLRDRGIPEAFF	TRBD1	few	TRBJ1-1	TRBV7-8